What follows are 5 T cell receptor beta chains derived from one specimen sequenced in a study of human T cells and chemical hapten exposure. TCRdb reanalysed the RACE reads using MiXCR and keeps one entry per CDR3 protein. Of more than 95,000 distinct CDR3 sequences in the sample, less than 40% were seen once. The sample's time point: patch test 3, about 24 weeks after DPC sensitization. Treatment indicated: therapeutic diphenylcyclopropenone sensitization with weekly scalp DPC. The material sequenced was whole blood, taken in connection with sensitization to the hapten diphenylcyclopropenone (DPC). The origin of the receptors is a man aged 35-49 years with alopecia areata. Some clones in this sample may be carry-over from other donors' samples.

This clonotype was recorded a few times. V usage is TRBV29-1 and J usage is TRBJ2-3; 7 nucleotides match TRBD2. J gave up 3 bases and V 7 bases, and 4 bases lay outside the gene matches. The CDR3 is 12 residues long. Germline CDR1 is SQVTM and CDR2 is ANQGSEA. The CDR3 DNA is TGCAGCGGGAAGCGGGAAACAGATACGCAGTATTTT. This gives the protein CSGKRETDTQYF.

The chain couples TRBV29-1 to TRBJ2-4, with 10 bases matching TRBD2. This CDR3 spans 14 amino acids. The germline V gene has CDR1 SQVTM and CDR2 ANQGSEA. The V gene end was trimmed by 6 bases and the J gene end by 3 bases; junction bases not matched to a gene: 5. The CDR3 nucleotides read TGCAGCGTCGTACTAGCGGGGAACAAAAACATTCAGTACTTC. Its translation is CSVVLAGNKNIQYF.

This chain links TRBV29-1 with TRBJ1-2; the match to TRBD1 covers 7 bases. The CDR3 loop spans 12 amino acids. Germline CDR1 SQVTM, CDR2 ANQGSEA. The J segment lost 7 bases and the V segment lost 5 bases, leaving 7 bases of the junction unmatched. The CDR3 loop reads CSVTGEVSGYTF. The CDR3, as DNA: TGCAGCGTTACAGGGGAAGTAAGTGGCTACACCTTC. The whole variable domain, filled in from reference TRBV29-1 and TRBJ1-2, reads SAVISQKPSRDICQRGTSLTIQCQVDSQVTMMFWYRQQPGQSLTLIATANQGSEATYESGFVIDKFPISRPNLTFSTLTVSNMSPEDSSIYLCSVTGEVSGYTFGSGTRLTVV.

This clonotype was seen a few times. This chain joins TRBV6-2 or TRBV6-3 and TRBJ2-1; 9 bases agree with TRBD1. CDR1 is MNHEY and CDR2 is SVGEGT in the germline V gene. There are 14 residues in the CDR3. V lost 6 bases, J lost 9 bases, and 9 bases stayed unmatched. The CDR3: CASRGQGQGFEQFF. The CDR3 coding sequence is TGTGCCAGCAGGGGACAGGGTCAGGGATTTGAGCAGTTCTTC.

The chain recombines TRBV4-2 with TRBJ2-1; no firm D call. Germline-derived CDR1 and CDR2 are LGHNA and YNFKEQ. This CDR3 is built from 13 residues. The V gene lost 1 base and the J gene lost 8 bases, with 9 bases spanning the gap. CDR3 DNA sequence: TGTGCCAGCAGCCAAGCAGATGTGGATGAGCAGTTCTTC. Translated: CASSQADVDEQFF.